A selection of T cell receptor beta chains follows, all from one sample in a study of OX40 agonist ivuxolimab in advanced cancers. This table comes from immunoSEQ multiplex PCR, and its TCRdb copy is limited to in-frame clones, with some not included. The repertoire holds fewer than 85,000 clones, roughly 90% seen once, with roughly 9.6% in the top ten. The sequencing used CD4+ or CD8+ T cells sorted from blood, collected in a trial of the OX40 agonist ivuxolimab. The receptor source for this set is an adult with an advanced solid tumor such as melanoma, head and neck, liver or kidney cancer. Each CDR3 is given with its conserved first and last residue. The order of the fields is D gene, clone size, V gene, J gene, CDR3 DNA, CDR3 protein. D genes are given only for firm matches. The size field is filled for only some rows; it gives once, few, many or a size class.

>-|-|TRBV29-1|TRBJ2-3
TGCAGCGTTGATACGGGGGGCGCTAGCACAGATACGCAGTATTTT
CSVDTGGASTDTQYF
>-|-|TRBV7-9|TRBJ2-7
TGTGCCAGCAGCTTACGGGTTTCCTACGAGCAGTACTTC
CASSLRVSYEQYF
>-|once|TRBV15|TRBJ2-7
TGTGCCACCAGCAGGACAGGTTCCTACGAGCAGTACTTC
CATSRTGSYEQYF
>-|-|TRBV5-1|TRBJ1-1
TGCGCCAGCAGCTTCGTGCCGGGGCAAGAAGCTTTTTTT
CASSFVPGQEAFF
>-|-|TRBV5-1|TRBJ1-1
TGCGCCAGCAGCCTGACCTTGGGGCTGAACACTGAAGCTTTCTTT
CASSLTLGLNTEAFF
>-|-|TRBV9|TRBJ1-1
TGTGCCAGCAGCGTAGTGGTCGGCACTGAAGCTTTCTTT
CASSVVVGTEAFF
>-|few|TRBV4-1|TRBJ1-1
TGCGCCAGCAGCCAAGGTGTTGAAGCTTTCTTT
CASSQGVEAFF
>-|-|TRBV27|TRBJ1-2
TGTGCCAGCATAGGGTCGGATAACTATGGCTACACCTTC
CASIGSDNYGYTF
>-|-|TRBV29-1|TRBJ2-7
TGCAGCGTCGAACTCCAGGAAAACTCCTACGAGCAGTACTTC
CSVELQENSYEQYF
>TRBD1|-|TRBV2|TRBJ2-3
TGTGCCAGCAGTGGGGGGACAGGGATAGATACGCAGTATTTT
CASSGGTGIDTQYF
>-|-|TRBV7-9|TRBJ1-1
TGTGCCAGCAGCAGGGGCCCTACTGAAGCTTTCTTT
CASSRGPTEAFF
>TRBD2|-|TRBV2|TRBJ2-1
TGTGCCAGCAGTGAACTAGCGGGGTCGGATGAGCAGTTCTTC
CASSELAGSDEQFF
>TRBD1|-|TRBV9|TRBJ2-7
TGTGCCAGCAGCGGACAGGGTTCCCTCTACGAGCAGTACTTC
CASSGQGSLYEQYF
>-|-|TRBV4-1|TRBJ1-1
TGCGCCAGCAGCCAAGTATGGGGATCTGAAGCTTTCTTT
CASSQVWGSEAFF
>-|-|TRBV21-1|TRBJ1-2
TGTGCCAGCAGCAAATCATGGCCAGGAAACCAAGCTAACTATGGCTACACCTTC
CASSKSWPGNQANYGYTF
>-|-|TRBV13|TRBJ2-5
TGTGCCAGCAGCTTAGGTCCCCCGCAAGAGACCCAGTACTTC
CASSLGPPQETQYF
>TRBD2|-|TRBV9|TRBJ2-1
TGTGCCAGCGGGTTAGCGGGGACCACTTACAATGAGCAGTTCTTC
CASGLAGTTYNEQFF
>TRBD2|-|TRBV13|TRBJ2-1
TGTGCCAGCAGCCCACGGACTAGCGGATACAATGAGCAGTTCTTC
CASSPRTSGYNEQFF
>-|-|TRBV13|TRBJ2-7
TGTGCCAGCAGCTTAGAATCAGCCTACGAGCAGTACTTC
CASSLESAYEQYF
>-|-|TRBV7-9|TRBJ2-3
TGTGCCAGCAGCTTATTTTCGGATACGCAGTATTTT
CASSLFSDTQYF
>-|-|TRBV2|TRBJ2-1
TGTGCCAGCAGTGAACACAGGCCCGTACTAAATGAGCAGTTCTTC
CASSEHRPVLNEQFF
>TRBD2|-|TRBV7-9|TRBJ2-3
TGTGCCAGCAGCTCGAGTACTAGCGGGGGATCAGATACGCAGTATTTT
CASSSSTSGGSDTQYF
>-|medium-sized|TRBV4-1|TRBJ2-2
TGCGCCAGCAGCCTAAGTCTTAACACCGGGGAGCTGTTTTTT
CASSLSLNTGELFF
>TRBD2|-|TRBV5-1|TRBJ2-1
TGCGCCAGCAGCTTGGAAGGGACTAGCGGGGGGCTGGGCAATGAGCAGTTCTTC
CASSLEGTSGGLGNEQFF
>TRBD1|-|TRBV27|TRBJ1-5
TGTGCCAGCAGCCGGACAGGGACTCAGCCCCAGCATTTT
CASSRTGTQPQHF
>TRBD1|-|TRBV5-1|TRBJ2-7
TGCGCCAGCAGCTTGGGGACAGGCGCCTACGAGCAGTACTTC
CASSLGTGAYEQYF
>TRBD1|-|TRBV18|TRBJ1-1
TGTGCCAGCTCACGGGGCAGGGGGTATACTGAAGCTTTCTTT
CASSRGRGYTEAFF
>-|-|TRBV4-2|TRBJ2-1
TGTGCCAGCAGCTGGGCGGTGGGGGGCTTAAATGAGCAGTTCTTC
CASSWAVGGLNEQFF
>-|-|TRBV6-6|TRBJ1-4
TGTGCCAGCAGTTACTCCGGGACGGAGAAACTGTTTTTT
CASSYSGTEKLFF
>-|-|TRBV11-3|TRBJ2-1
TGTGCCAGCAGCTTAGATCAAAGGCCCAATGAGCAGTTCTTC
CASSLDQRPNEQFF
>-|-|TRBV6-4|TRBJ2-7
TGTGCCAGCATCCCCGGGAATACCTCCTACGAGCAGTACTTC
CASIPGNTSYEQYF
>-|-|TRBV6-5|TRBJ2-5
TGTGCCAGCAGTTACTCCCACCTAGAGACCCAGTACTTC
CASSYSHLETQYF
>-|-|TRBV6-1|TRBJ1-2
TGTGCCAGCAGCCGATCAGGGGTAGAAAACTATGGCTACACCTTC
CASSRSGVENYGYTF
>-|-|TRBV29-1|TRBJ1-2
TGCAGCGTTGCAACTAACTATGGCTACACCTTC
CSVATNYGYTF
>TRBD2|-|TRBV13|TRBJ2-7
TGTGCCAGCAGCTTAGAGGGCGGGGGGAAATACGAGCAGTACTTC
CASSLEGGGKYEQYF
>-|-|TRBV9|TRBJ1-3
TGTGCCAGCAGCCCCACGGGAGGAAACACCATATATTTT
CASSPTGGNTIYF
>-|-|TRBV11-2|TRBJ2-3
TGTGCCAGCAGCTTAGGCTCAGATACGCAGTATTTT
CASSLGSDTQYF
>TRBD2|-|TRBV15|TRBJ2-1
TGTGCCACCAGCAGAGGGAGCGGGGTTTTTTACAATGAGCAGTTCTTC
CATSRGSGVFYNEQFF
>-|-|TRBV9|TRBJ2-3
TGTGCCAGCAGCGTAGTATCTAGCACAGATACGCAGTATTTT
CASSVVSSTDTQYF
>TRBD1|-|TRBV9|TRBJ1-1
TGTGCCAGCAGCCGAGGGCCCGCCCGGGAGGGGGCGGGGAGCACTGAAGCTTTCTTT
CASSRGPAREGAGSTEAFF
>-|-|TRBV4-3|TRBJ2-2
TGCGCCAGCAGCCAAGAAAGCCGAAGAATGGGGTTTCAGGATGGGTCCGGGGAGCTGTTTTTT
CASSQESRRMGFQDGSGELFF
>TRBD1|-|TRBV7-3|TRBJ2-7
TGTGCCAGCAGCTCCACAGGGGTTTCCGAGCAGTACTTC
CASSSTGVSEQYF
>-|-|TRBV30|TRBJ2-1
TGTGCCTGGAGTGCCCGGGACTTCTCCTACAATGAGCAGTTCTTC
CAWSARDFSYNEQFF
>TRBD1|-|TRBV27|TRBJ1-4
TGTGCCAGCAGTTTCATAGGGGGCACGGAAAAACTGTTTTTT
CASSFIGGTEKLFF
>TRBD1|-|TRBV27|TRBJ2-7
TGTGCCAGCAGACGGACAGGGGTAGACGAGCAGTACTTC
CASRRTGVDEQYF
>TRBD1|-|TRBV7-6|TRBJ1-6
TGTGCCAGCAGTCCGACAGGGGTCGATTCACCCCTCCACTTT
CASSPTGVDSPLHF
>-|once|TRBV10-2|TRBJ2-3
TGCGCCAGCAACCCCATCGGGGAGGAGGGGACAGATACGCAGTATTTT
CASNPIGEEGTDTQYF
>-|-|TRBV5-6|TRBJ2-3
TGTGCCAGCAGCTTGGACCCTACTACGACAGATACGCAGTATTTT
CASSLDPTTTDTQYF
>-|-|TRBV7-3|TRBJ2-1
TGTGCCAGCAGCTTAGGGGTGAATGAGCAGTTCTTC
CASSLGVNEQFF
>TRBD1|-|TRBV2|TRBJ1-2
TGTGCCAGCAGTGAAGTAGGGGGCGCCAACTATGGCTACACCTTC
CASSEVGGANYGYTF
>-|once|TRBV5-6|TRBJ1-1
TGTGCCAGCAGCTTTGGAAGCGCCGGCCAGGGCAGGAACACTGAAGCTTTCTTT
CASSFGSAGQGRNTEAFF
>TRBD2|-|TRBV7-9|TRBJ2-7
TGTGCCAGCAGCCGAATAACTAGCGGGGGCTCCTACGAGCAGTACTTC
CASSRITSGGSYEQYF
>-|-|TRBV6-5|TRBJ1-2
TGTGCCAGCAGTGGAGGGAATGGCTACACCTTC
CASSGGNGYTF
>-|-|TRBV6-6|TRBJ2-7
TGTGCCAGCAGGGACTTCTCCTACGAGCAGTACTTC
CASRDFSYEQYF
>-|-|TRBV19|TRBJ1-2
TGTGCCAGTACCCTAGGATCCTATGGCTACACCTTC
CASTLGSYGYTF
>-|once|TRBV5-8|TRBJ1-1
TGTGCCAGCAGCTATCCTACAATCATCACTGAAGCTTTCTTT
CASSYPTIITEAFF
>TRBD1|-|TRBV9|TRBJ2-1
TGTGCCAGCAGCGTCGGCCGGGGACAGGGGAATGAGCAGTTCTTC
CASSVGRGQGNEQFF